This is a list of T cell receptor beta chains from one sample in a study of Graves' ophthalmopathy and Graves' hyperthyroidism. TCRdb analysed the multiplex PCR reads with MiXCR anew, one entry per CDR3 protein. The repertoire holds 660,000 or so distinct CDR3 sequences, with over 40% as singletons. Sequencing input: peripheral blood. These receptors all come from an adult man with Graves' ophthalmopathy. The CDR3 runs from the conserved cysteine through the conserved F or W. A D gene is named only where the DNA matches it firmly. Some rows have no size entry. The others give once, few or many, or a class for an expanded clone.

size	V	D	length	J	CDR3	DNA
many	TRBV10-3	NA	15	TRBJ1-1	CAISEYSAINTEAFF	TGTGCCATCAGTGAGTACAGCGCAATAAACACTGAAGCTTTCTTT
once	TRBV25-1	TRBD1	14	TRBJ1-1	CASRFQGANTEAFF	TGTGCCAGCAGGTTTCAGGGGGCTAACACTGAAGCTTTCTTT
NA	TRBV7-3	TRBD2	15	TRBJ2-1	CASSPGTSGINEQFF	TGTGCCAGCAGCCCCGGGACTAGCGGGATTAATGAGCAGTTCTTC
many	TRBV12-3/TRBV12-4	NA	13	TRBJ2-7	CASTLPQLHEQYF	TGTGCCAGCACTCTCCCCCAACTCCACGAGCAGTACTTC
NA	TRBV20-1	TRBD2	16	TRBJ2-5	CSAEVVAGGQEVIQYF	TGCAGTGCGGAGGTGGTAGCGGGGGGGCAGGAGGTGATCCAGTACTTC
NA	TRBV3-1	NA	17	TRBJ2-7	CASSQDFSRGPEGEQYF	TGTGCCAGCAGCCAAGATTTCTCCAGGGGCCCCGAGGGGGAGCAGTACTTC
few	TRBV18	NA	18	TRBJ2-6	CASSLRGTVSSGANVLTF	TGTGCCAGCTCATTAAGGGGGACGGTGAGCTCTGGGGCCAACGTCCTGACTTTC
NA	TRBV4-1	NA	15	TRBJ1-4	CASSQGGRINEKLFF	TGCGCCAGCAGCCAAGGGGGACGGATTAATGAAAAACTGTTTTTT
NA	TRBV7-8	NA	14	TRBJ1-5	CAGSYGTDYQPQHF	TGTGCCGGCAGCTATGGGACCGACTATCAGCCCCAGCATTTT
NA	TRBV7-2	NA	16	TRBJ2-7	CASSPADSVSSYEQYF	TGTGCCAGCAGCCCCGCCGACTCGGTTAGCTCCTACGAGCAGTACTTC
many	TRBV4-3	NA	14	TRBJ2-7	CASSQAVVSYEQYF	TGCGCCAGCAGCCAAGCCGTGGTCTCCTACGAGCAGTACTTC
few	TRBV19	TRBD2	16	TRBJ2-5	CASSSSPRGGLETQYF	TGTGCCAGTAGTTCCAGCCCCCGCGGGGGGCTAGAGACCCAGTACTTC
few	TRBV12-5	NA	13	TRBJ2-2	CASGTPNTGELFF	TGTGCTAGTGGCACACCGAACACCGGGGAGCTGTTTTTT
NA	TRBV15	TRBD1	13	TRBJ1-1	CATSQGRGTEAFF	TGTGCCACCAGCCAAGGCAGGGGGACTGAAGCTTTCTTT
NA	TRBV7-9	TRBD1	16	TRBJ2-1	CASSQTGGGLGNEQFF	TGTGCCAGCAGCCAAACAGGGGGAGGTTTGGGCAATGAGCAGTTCTTC
many	TRBV12-3/TRBV12-4	NA	11	TRBJ1-5	CASSLGFEQHF	TGTGCCAGCAGTTTAGGTTTCGAACAGCATTTT
few	TRBV6-4	NA	13	TRBJ1-1	CASSYGRDGQAFF	TGTGCCAGCAGTTACGGTAGGGACGGACAAGCTTTCTTT
NA	TRBV20-1	NA	13	TRBJ2-5	CSARSGVGETQYF	TGCAGTGCTAGATCGGGGGTAGGAGAGACCCAGTACTTC
NA	TRBV29-1	NA	13	TRBJ2-1	CSGVPPDGNEQFF	TGCAGCGGAGTACCACCTGACGGTAATGAGCAGTTCTTC
many	TRBV29-1	NA	11	TRBJ1-1	CSAEGTSEAFF	TGCAGCGCCGAAGGGACATCTGAAGCTTTCTTT
few	TRBV7-9	NA	15	TRBJ1-5	CASSQDSTSNQPQHF	TGTGCCAGCAGCCAAGATTCAACTTCCAATCAGCCCCAGCATTTT
many	TRBV29-1	TRBD1	11	TRBJ2-7	CSVRTGPEQYF	TGCAGCGTAAGGACAGGGCCCGAGCAGTACTTC
many	TRBV12-3/TRBV12-4	NA	12	TRBJ1-1	CASRVRGTEAFF	TGTGCCAGCAGAGTCAGGGGCACTGAAGCTTTCTTT
few	TRBV6-5	NA	14	TRBJ1-5	CASSEALGNQPQHF	TGTGCCAGCAGTGAAGCTTTGGGGAATCAGCCCCAGCATTTT
many	TRBV10-3	NA	14	TRBJ1-5	CAISVAPDDQPQHF	TGTGCCATCAGTGTAGCCCCGGACGATCAGCCCCAGCATTTT
NA	TRBV29-1	NA	13	TRBJ1-1	CSLSWRQNTEAFF	TGCAGCTTGAGTTGGCGGCAGAACACTGAAGCTTTCTTT
NA	TRBV25-1	TRBD1	16	TRBJ2-5	CASTHGDRQNQETQYF	TGTGCCAGCACCCATGGGGACAGACAGAACCAAGAGACCCAGTACTTC
few	TRBV6-5	NA	15	TRBJ2-5	CASSYGAGIGETQYF	TGTGCCAGCAGTTACGGGGCAGGGATCGGGGAGACCCAGTACTTC
many	TRBV29-1	NA	12	TRBJ1-1	CSVGHMNTEAFF	TGCAGCGTGGGACACATGAACACTGAAGCTTTCTTT
few	TRBV11-2	NA	13	TRBJ1-1	CASRINLNTEAFF	TGTGCCAGCAGGATAAACCTGAACACTGAAGCTTTCTTT
few	TRBV6-1	NA	13	TRBJ1-2	CASSDRDAYGYTF	TGTGCCAGCAGTGATAGGGACGCCTATGGCTACACCTTC
few	TRBV11-2	TRBD2	16	TRBJ2-2	CASSGSGGGSTGELFF	TGTGCCAGCAGTGGTAGCGGGGGGGGGAGCACCGGGGAGCTGTTTTTT
NA	TRBV10-2	TRBD1	14	TRBJ2-5	CASSARDSQETQYF	TGCGCCAGCAGTGCCCGGGACAGCCAAGAGACCCAGTACTTC
NA	TRBV7-9	TRBD1	14	TRBJ2-7	CASSFRGRGYEQYF	TGTGCCAGCAGCTTTAGGGGGCGCGGTTACGAGCAGTACTTC
NA	TRBV7-2	TRBD1	15	TRBJ1-1	CASSQDRGALTEAFF	TGTGCCAGCAGCCAGGACAGGGGTGCGCTGACTGAAGCTTTCTTT
few	TRBV11-2	TRBD1	13	TRBJ1-1	CASSFNRGSEAFF	TGTGCCAGCAGCTTCAACAGGGGATCTGAAGCTTTCTTT
NA	TRBV20-1	NA	11	TRBJ1-6	CSASPGDGSHF	TGCAGTGCTAGCCCAGGGGACGGTTCCCACTTT
NA	TRBV2	TRBD2	13	TRBJ2-7	CASRTGGAYEQYF	TGTGCCAGCAGGACCGGGGGGGCCTACGAGCAGTACTTC
many	TRBV20-1	NA	14	TRBJ2-5	CSARGQRAVETQYF	TGCAGTGCTAGAGGACAGAGGGCAGTAGAGACCCAGTACTTC
NA	TRBV20-1	TRBD2	15	TRBJ2-5	CSAPDLAGAKETQYF	TGCAGTGCTCCCGACTTAGCGGGGGCCAAAGAGACCCAGTACTTC
many	TRBV11-2	NA	15	TRBJ2-7	CASSLRDTGSYEQYF	TGTGCCAGCAGCTTACGGGACACCGGCTCCTACGAGCAGTACTTC
many	TRBV10-3	NA	11	TRBJ2-7	CAISALYEQYF	TGTGCCATCAGTGCGCTCTACGAGCAGTACTTC
NA	TRBV19	TRBD1	14	TRBJ1-5	CASSITGENQPQHF	TGTGCCAGTAGTATAACAGGGGAGAATCAGCCCCAGCATTTT
NA	TRBV4-2	TRBD2	16	TRBJ2-5	CASSGQSGGTEETQYF	TGTGCCAGCAGTGGCCAGTCGGGAGGCACAGAAGAGACCCAGTACTTC
NA	TRBV7-2	NA	15	TRBJ1-1	CASSLGVWGITEAFF	TGTGCCAGCAGCTTAGGGGTGTGGGGGATCACTGAAGCTTTCTTT
few	TRBV2	TRBD1	14	TRBJ1-4	CASGGAGGGEKLFF	TGTGCCAGCGGGGGGGCAGGGGGCGGTGAAAAACTGTTTTTT
many	TRBV7-9	NA	14	TRBJ1-4	CASSSLGTNEKLFF	TGTGCCAGCAGCTCGTTAGGAACTAATGAAAAACTGTTTTTT
many	TRBV25-1	NA	14	TRBJ1-1	CASSTPGSHTEAFF	TGTGCCAGCAGTACTCCCGGGAGTCATACTGAAGCTTTCTTT
few	TRBV7-9	NA	16	TRBJ1-1	CASSLVGGDLNTEAFF	TGTGCCAGCAGCTTAGTGGGGGGGGACCTGAACACTGAAGCTTTCTTT
many	TRBV6-6	NA	13	TRBJ2-7	CASSYVGQAEQYF	TGTGCCAGCAGTTACGTTGGGCAGGCCGAGCAGTACTTC
NA	TRBV7-2	NA	15	TRBJ2-6	CASSLGDQGLNGLTF	TGTGCCAGCAGCTTGGGTGATCAGGGGTTGAATGGACTGACTTTC
NA	TRBV2	TRBD1	14	TRBJ1-3	CASSTGTVGNTIYF	TGTGCCAGCAGTACCGGGACAGTTGGAAACACCATATATTTT
NA	TRBV10-3	TRBD1	15	TRBJ1-5	CAISEWGQRREPQHF	TGTGCCATCAGTGAGTGGGGACAGCGAAGAGAGCCCCAGCATTTT
NA	TRBV29-1	TRBD1	12	TRBJ2-7	CSKRTGAYEQYF	TGCAGCAAGAGGACAGGGGCCTACGAGCAGTACTTC
NA	TRBV7-3	NA	12	TRBJ1-6	CASSLGGAGIHF	TGTGCCAGCAGCCTCGGTGGGGCAGGCATCCACTTT
NA	TRBV6-5	NA	14	TRBJ1-5	CASSYSAGNMPQHF	TGTGCCAGCAGTTACTCGGCAGGGAATATGCCCCAGCATTTT
NA	TRBV14	NA	19	TRBJ2-6	CASSPGHRKLPPGANVLTF	TGTGCCAGCAGCCCAGGGCATCGAAAACTCCCACCTGGGGCCAACGTCCTGACTTTC